Each of the 21 T cell receptor beta chains below was sequenced from the same sample in a study of blood T cell repertoires in COVID-19. Clones were read by immunoSEQ multiplex PCR, and TCRdb kept only the in-frame ones, dropping some. The sample lists 100,000 to 150,000 clones, around 77% occurring once. Input material: peripheral blood. Receptor source: a man between 60 and 75 years old with active or convalescent COVID-19.

This clone has just a few counts. V usage is TRBV10-3 and J usage is TRBJ1-5; tentative D call: TRBD1 (5 bases). Between the trimmed V and J ends, which lost 10 bases and 6 bases, there was a span of 19 bases. Germline CDR1 is ENHRY and CDR2 is SYGVKD. The CDR3 spans 14 residues. CDR3 amino acids: CATTRIRGSQPQHF. DNA for the CDR3: TGTGCCACAACGCGGATTAGGGGCAGTCAGCCCCAGCATTTT.

The chain joins TRBV19 to TRBJ1-1; D not resolved. V lost 5 bases, J lost 7 bases, and 14 bases lay in between. Germline V gene sequence: CDR1 LNHDA, CDR2 SQIVND (reference sequence). The CDR3 extends over 13 amino acids. CDR3 sequence (DNA): TGTGCCAGTAGTCCCGAGGCGGTGAGTGAAGCTTTCTTT. Residues: CASSPEAVSEAFF.

The V and J genes are TRBV2 and TRBJ2-7; TRBD1 matches at 9 bases. V dropped 11 bases and J dropped 6; count of bases not matched to a gene: 11. Looked up from germline, CDR1 is SNHLY and CDR2 is FYNNEI. CDR3 length: 13 amino acids. CDR3 coding DNA: TGTGCCGGGGCCGGGACAGGGAATAGCGAGCAGTACTTC. Translating gives CAGAGTGNSEQYF.

The chain couples TRBV27 to TRBJ2-3; a weak D match, TRBD2 (5 bases). CDR3 length: 14 residues. Trimming left V 2 bases short and J 4 bases short, with 10 bases between. Germline V gives CDR1 MNHEY, CDR2 SMNVEV (reference sequence). The CDR3 region has the DNA TGTGCCAGCAGTTTAAACGGGAAGGCAGATACGCAGTATTTT. It translates to CASSLNGKADTQYF.

This chain connects TRBV12-3 or TRBV12-4 to TRBJ2-5, with a tentative D call TRBD2 (6 bases). This CDR3 contains 13 residues. Trimming removed 2 bases at V and 3 bases at J, with 7 bases between. CDR3 in DNA: TGTGCCAGCAGTTTATCGGGGGAAGAGACCCAGTACTTC. This encodes CASSLSGEETQYF.

The chain employs TRBV2 and TRBJ1-3; D is unresolved. The germline CDR1 and CDR2 sequences are SNHLY and FYNNEI. The CDR3 has 14 residues. The ends were cut back, 6 bases at V and 4 bases at J, with 13 bases in the middle. CDR3 loop: CASSKGGSGNTIYF. In nucleotides, the CDR3 is TGTGCCAGCAGCAAGGGAGGGTCGGGAAACACCATATATTTT. Complete variable domain (other parts from reference TRBV2 and TRBJ1-3): EPEVTQTPSHQVTQMGQEVILRCVPISNHLYFYWYRQILGQKVEFLVSFYNNEISEKSEIFDDQFSVERPDGSNFTLKIRSTKLEDSAMYFCASSKGGSGNTIYFGEGSWLTVV.

CDR3 DNA: TGTGCCAGCAGCTTACTCGGGGTGGGGGAGACCCAGTACTTC. Its translation is CASSLLGVGETQYF. The V gene is TRBV11-1, the J gene TRBJ2-5; tentatively, D is TRBD2 (5 bases). From germline, CDR1 is SGHAT and CDR2 FQDESV (reference sequence). The CDR3 totals 14 residues. With 2 bases removed from V and 5 bases from J, the gap between germline ends came to 12 bases.

J is TRBJ2-1 and V is TRBV9; TRBD2 agrees at 8 bases. J was trimmed by 8 bases and V by 0 bases; bases with no gene match: 10. The CDR3 is 16 amino acids. Germline lookup yields CDR1 SGDLS and CDR2 YYNGEE. For the CDR3, the DNA is TGTGCCAGCAGCGTAGCTTTCCGGGAGGGTTTCCATGAGCAGTTCTTC. Translation gives CASSVAFREGFHEQFF.

This chain links TRBV5-8 with TRBJ2-3, with 9 positions matching TRBD1. V gave up 4 bases and J gave up 3 bases; unmatched junction bases: 3. The V gene's germline CDR1 is SGHTS and CDR2 YDEGEE. There are 14 residues in the CDR3. The CDR3 loop reads CASSPDRGTDTQYF. CDR3 DNA: TGTGCCAGCAGCCCCGACAGGGGGACAGATACGCAGTATTTT.

This clone has more than one count but fewer than ten. In DNA form, the CDR3 reads TGTGCCAGCAGCCCACGAAAGCTTTCCTACGAGCAGTACTTC. Translating gives CASSPRKLSYEQYF. This chain uses TRBV11-3 with TRBJ2-7; no clear D gene. This CDR3 is built from 14 residues. In germline, CDR1 is SGHNT, CDR2 YENEEA. V was pared by 5 bases and J by 1 base, with 12 bases between.

V usage is TRBV11-3 and J usage is TRBJ2-7; TRBD2 matches at 9 bases. V gave up 5 bases and J gave up 4 bases; unmatched junction bases: 9. The germline V gene encodes CDR1 SGHNT and CDR2 YENEEA. The CDR3 has 15 amino acids. CDR3: CASSLIAGEVYEQYF. The DNA for the CDR3 is TGTGCCAGCAGCCTCATAGCGGGAGAGGTTTACGAGCAGTACTTC. Supplemented by reference TRBV11-3 and TRBJ2-7, the full variable domain reads EAGVVQSPRYKIIEKKQPVAFWCNPISGHNTLYWYLQNLGQGPELLIRYENEEAVDDSQLPKDRFSAERLKGVDSTLKIQPAELGDSAVYLCASSLIAGEVYEQYFGPGTRLTVT.

The chain carries TRBV5-1 and TRBJ2-3; D not resolved. V was shortened by 3 bases and J by 2 bases, with 4 bases between the two germline ends. Germline assignment: CDR1 SGHRS and CDR2 YFSETQ. The CDR3 is 12 amino acids. Here the CDR3 reads CASSSVTDTQYF. Written as DNA, the CDR3 is TGCGCCAGCAGCTCCGTCACAGATACGCAGTATTTT.

CDR3 loop: CASSQDTRAGSPWNEQFF. CDR3 bases: TGTGCCAGCAGCCAAGATACTAGAGCGGGGTCCCCCTGGAATGAGCAGTTCTTC. V gene TRBV4-2 combines with J gene TRBJ2-1, with 7 bases aligning to TRBD2. The CDR3 is made up of 18 amino acids. Germline V CDR1 and CDR2: LGHNA, YNFKEQ. The trim removed 0 bases at V and 7 bases at J, leaving 15 bases unmatched.

For this clone: Within the sample, other DNA sequences also encode this same CDR3. This chain connects TRBV9 to TRBJ2-7; D is unclear. Deletions cut 0 bases from V and 0 bases from J, with 7 bases between. Per the germline V gene, CDR1 is SGDLS and CDR2 is YYNGEE. The CDR3 totals 14 residues. DNA of the CDR3: TGTGCCAGCAGCGTAGGCGGCTTCTCCTACGAGCAGTACTTC. Protein product: CASSVGGFSYEQYF.

The gene calls are TRBV7-2 and TRBJ2-7; D is unresolved. The CDR3 consists of 14 residues. V lost 0 bases and J 1 base, leaving 7 bases between the germline ends. Germline lookup yields CDR1 SGHTA and CDR2 FQGNSA. CDR3 coding DNA: TGTGCCAGCAGCTTAGCGAGGCTATCCTACGAGCAGTACTTC. This sequence encodes CASSLARLSYEQYF.

V gene TRBV9 combines with J gene TRBJ1-1, with D maybe TRBD1 (6 bases). V dropped 1 base and J dropped 4 bases, with 11 bases sitting between them. Germline V CDR1 and CDR2: SGDLS, YYNGEE. This CDR3 is built from 14 residues. The CDR3 spells CASSVRQAGTEAFF. The CDR3 DNA is TGTGCCAGCAGCGTAAGACAGGCCGGCACTGAAGCTTTCTTT.

The chain recombines TRBV6-2 or TRBV6-3 with TRBJ2-5; a weak D match, TRBD2 (6 bases). The CDR3 sequence is 16 residues long. Germline V gene sequence: CDR1 MNHEY, CDR2 SVGEGT. V was pared by 4 bases and J by 5 bases, with 20 bases between. CDR3 coding DNA: TGTGCCAGCAGTTCCCCCATGGGGAGGACCCCCGAGACCCAGTACTTC. Protein sequence: CASSSPMGRTPETQYF.

This chain uses TRBV5-1 with TRBJ2-5; perhaps TRBD1 as D (6 bases). Trimming shortened V by 4 bases and J by 4 bases, and 14 bases separated the two germline ends. The CDR3 length is 14 residues. The germline V gene has CDR1 SGHRS and CDR2 YFSETQ. The CDR3 region has the DNA TGCGCCAGCAGCCTCAGGGGCGGTGGAGAGACCCAGTACTTC. It yields the protein CASSLRGGGETQYF.

V is TRBV7-6 and J is TRBJ2-7, with TRBD2 identical over 9 bases. V trimming: 0 bases; J trimming: 2 bases; junction bases outside the gene matches: 17. There are 20 residues in the CDR3. Germline CDR1 is SGHVS and CDR2 is FNYEAQ. CDR3 in amino acids: CASSLASTRGRGLTPYEQYF. CDR3 nucleotides: TGTGCCAGCAGCTTAGCATCTACTCGCGGGAGGGGACTCACTCCCTACGAGCAGTACTTC.

This clone appeared a single time. The chain recombines TRBV7-2 with TRBJ1-3; D is possibly TRBD1 (5 bases). V was shortened by 6 bases and J by 3 bases, with 18 bases between the two germline ends. Germline CDR1 and CDR2: SGHTA and FQGNSA. The CDR3 runs 16 residues. The CDR3 reads CASSRNPQGNGNTIYF. CDR3 coding DNA: TGTGCCAGCAGTCGAAACCCTCAGGGAAATGGAAACACCATATATTTT.

A few counts support this clone. This rearrangement joins TRBV9 to TRBJ1-5, with D tentatively TRBD1 (5 bases). The CDR3 length is 14 residues. V was trimmed by 4 bases and J by 3 bases, leaving 11 bases between them. Germline V gene lookup returns CDR1 SGDLS and CDR2 YYNGEE. CDR3 DNA: TGTGCCAGCAGCCCGGGACTCCTCAATCAGCCCCAGCATTTT. Protein: CASSPGLLNQPQHF. The whole variable domain, filled in from reference TRBV9 and TRBJ1-5, reads DSGVTQTPKHLITATGQRVTLRCSPRSGDLSVYWYQQSLDQGLQFLIQYYNGEERAKGNILERFSAQQFPDLHSELNLSSLELGDSALYFCASSPGLLNQPQHFGDGTRLSIL.